Shown below are 22 T cell receptor beta chains from a single sample sequenced in a study of blood T cell repertoires in COVID-19. Sequencing was performed with immunoSEQ multiplex PCR; in TCRdb, only in-frame clones are kept and a portion is missing. The table records 300,000 to 450,000 clones, around 87% of them present only once. The sequencing input was peripheral blood. The receptor set was obtained from a woman aged 30 to 39 with COVID-19, enrolled during active disease.

The rearrangement uses TRBV29-1 and TRBJ1-1; D might be TRBD1 (6 bases). The CDR3 totals 14 residues. Germline CDR1 reads SQVTM; CDR2 reads ANQGSEA. V was trimmed by 4 bases and J by 1 base, leaving 13 bases between them. The CDR3 spells CSVGGSRGNTEAFF. For the CDR3, the DNA is TGCAGCGTTGGGGGCTCCAGGGGGAACACTGAAGCTTTCTTT.

The chain uses TRBV6-4 and TRBJ2-1; 8 bases map to TRBD2. CDR3 length: 15 amino acids. In germline, CDR1 is MRHNA, CDR2 SNTAGT. The V gene end was trimmed by 0 bases and the J gene end by 5 bases; junction bases not matched to a gene: 3. This CDR3 reads CASSDSAGADNEQFF. CDR3 nucleotide sequence: TGTGCCAGCAGTGACTCAGCGGGAGCTGACAATGAGCAGTTCTTC.

The chain couples TRBV30 to TRBJ1-2, with D possibly TRBD1 on 5 matching bases. CDR1 is GTSNPN and CDR2 is SVGIG in the germline V gene (reference sequence). CDR3 size: 14 residues. V shed 0 bases and J shed 1 base, with 9 bases lying between them. The CDR3 DNA sequence: TGTGCCTGGAGTGTACACAGGCATAACTATGGCTACACCTTC. Protein: CAWSVHRHNYGYTF.

The chain uses TRBV6-5 and TRBJ1-5, with D possibly being TRBD1 (6 bases). The V gene lost 5 bases and the J gene lost 5 bases, with 16 bases spanning the gap. The germline CDR1 and CDR2 sequences are MNHEY and SVGAGI. The CDR3 runs 15 residues. CDR3 loop: CASSPLDSSYQPQHF. The CDR3, as DNA: TGTGCCAGCAGTCCGTTGGACAGTTCCTATCAGCCCCAGCATTTT.

Points on this clone: This sample includes further DNA sequences coding for the same CDR3. The chain recombines TRBV5-1 with TRBJ2-7; D is unresolved. Trimming took 0 bases from V and 2 from J, leaving 3 bases between them. The CDR3 contains 12 residues. CDR1 and CDR2 from the germline V gene are SGHRS and YFSETQ. CDR3 sequence reads: CASSLDTYEQYF. In nucleotides, the CDR3 is TGCGCCAGCAGCTTGGATACCTACGAGCAGTACTTC.

A note on this clone: At the DNA level, this CDR3 is encoded by other sequences in the same sample as well. This chain joins TRBV7-2 and TRBJ2-7, with TRBD1 matching 8 bases. Looked up from germline, CDR1 is SGHTA and CDR2 is FQGNSA. Losses at the gene ends were 4 bases for V and 2 bases for J; bases not matched to a gene: 4. The CDR3 sequence is 14 residues long. This CDR3 reads CASSSRQGTYEQYF. In nucleotides, the CDR3 is TGTGCCAGCAGCTCACGACAGGGGACCTACGAGCAGTACTTC.

This rearrangement joins TRBV6-6 to TRBJ2-6; 8 nucleotides line up with TRBD2. The J segment lost 12 bases and the V segment lost 8 bases, leaving 9 bases of the junction unmatched. From germline, CDR1 is MNHNY and CDR2 SVGAGI (reference sequence). This CDR3 is built from 13 residues. CDR3 in DNA: TGTGCCAGCTCCGAGCGGGAGAGGGGCGTCCTGACTTTC. This translates into CASSERERGVLTF.

The genes are TRBV30 and TRBJ2-5, with D possibly matching TRBD2 (6 bases). The CDR3 is 13 amino acids. V lost 4 bases to trimming and J lost 1 base, with 10 bases between them. Germline-derived CDR1 and CDR2 are GTSNPN and SVGIG (reference sequence). The DNA of the CDR3 is TGTGCCTGGAACACGGGACTCCAAGAGACCCAGTACTTC. Residues: CAWNTGLQETQYF.

This chain joins TRBV6-2 or TRBV6-3 and TRBJ2-1; 10 bases agree with TRBD2. The V gene's germline CDR1 is MNHEY and CDR2 SVGEGT. Trimming cost V 2 bases and J 3 bases; bases outside gene matches: 10. The CDR3 is 18 amino acids. The CDR3 DNA reads TGTGCCAGCAGTTACAACCTAGCGGGAGTAGAAGACTACAATGAGCAGTTCTTC. Its protein is CASSYNLAGVEDYNEQFF.

The CDR3 region has the DNA TGTGCCAGCAGTCCCCAAGCAGGGGGTAACACTGAAGCTTTCTTT. Residues: CASSPQAGGNTEAFF. The chain recombines TRBV6-2 or TRBV6-3 with TRBJ1-1, with TRBD1 matching over 7 bases. The length of the CDR3 is 15 residues. The V gene end was trimmed by 5 bases and the J gene end by 2 bases; junction bases not matched to a gene: 8. CDR1 MNHEY and CDR2 SVGEGT come from the germline V gene.

This clone has just a few counts. The V call is TRBV7-2, the J call TRBJ2-7; D might be TRBD2 (6 bases). This CDR3 has 15 amino acids. Per the germline V gene, CDR1 is SGHTA and CDR2 is FQGNSA. The V end lost 2 bases, the J end lost 0 bases, and 11 bases lay between the germline ends. CDR3 sequence reads: CASSLSRGSSYEQYF. Here the CDR3 DNA reads TGTGCCAGCAGCTTATCGCGGGGTAGCTCCTACGAGCAGTACTTC.

The chain carries TRBV28 and TRBJ2-7; 7 bases line up with TRBD1. In germline, CDR1 is MDHEN, CDR2 SYDVKM. The CDR3 spans 14 residues. V dropped 6 bases and J dropped 5; count of bases not matched to a gene: 10. CDR3 protein: CASRGDSFFHEQYF. For the CDR3, the DNA is TGTGCCAGCAGAGGGGACAGCTTTTTTCACGAGCAGTACTTC.

The J gene is TRBJ1-6, the V gene TRBV25-1; a possible D gene is TRBD1 (5 bases). Per germline, CDR1 MGHDK and CDR2 SYGVNS. Deletions cut 4 bases from V and 7 bases from J, with 11 bases between. There are 14 residues in the CDR3. CDR3 DNA sequence: TGTGCCAGCAGTGGATACAGGCCCAATTCACCCCTCCACTTT. Amino acid sequence: CASSGYRPNSPLHF.

This chain joins TRBV9 and TRBJ1-3; D is undetermined. Trimming removed 4 bases from V and 2 bases from J, with 13 bases in between. Germline CDR1 and CDR2: SGDLS and YYNGEE. CDR3 size: 15 residues. CDR3 residues: CASSSPEGTGNTIYF. The CDR3 nucleotides read TGTGCCAGCAGCTCGCCCGAGGGAACTGGAAACACCATATATTTT.

The chain carries TRBV5-4 and TRBJ2-3; 8 nucleotides agree with TRBD2. The length of the CDR3 is 15 residues. CDR1 and CDR2 from the germline V gene are SGHNT and YYREEE (reference sequence). J gave up 4 bases and V 5 bases, and 9 bases lay outside the gene matches. CDR3 sequence (DNA): TGTGCCAGCAGTTTGAGGACTAGCAGGCCAGATACGCAGTATTTT. Amino acid sequence: CASSLRTSRPDTQYF.

This rearrangement joins TRBV7-8 to TRBJ2-5; 10 nucleotides agree with TRBD1. Per germline, CDR1 SGHVS and CDR2 FQNEAQ. V lost 4 bases to trimming and J lost 4 bases; unmatched junction nucleotides: 6. The CDR3 has 15 residues. For the CDR3, the DNA is TGTGCCAGCAGCTCCGGGACAGGGGTAGGAGAGACCCAGTACTTC. It yields the protein CASSSGTGVGETQYF. Drawing the rest from reference TRBV7-8 and TRBJ2-5, the complete variable domain is GAGVSQSPRYKVAKRGQDVALRCDPISGHVSLFWYQQALGQGPEFLTYFQNEAQLDKSGLPSDRFFAERPEGSVSTLKIQRTQQEDSAVYLCASSSGTGVGETQYFGPGTRLLVL.

The chain joins TRBV30 to TRBJ1-4; D possibly corresponds to TRBD1 (6 bases). The CDR3 contains 13 residues. Germline V gene sequence: CDR1 GTSNPN, CDR2 SVGIG (reference sequence). Trimming stripped 5 bases from V and 8 bases from J, with 15 bases between. For the CDR3, the DNA is TGTGCCTGGTCGACAGGTTTCTCCGAAAAACTGTTTTTT. Translation: CAWSTGFSEKLFF.

V and J are TRBV6-2 or TRBV6-3 and TRBJ2-1; D gene unclear. The V end was cut by 1 base, the J end by 4 bases, with 5 bases between. Germline lookup yields CDR1 MNHEY and CDR2 SVGEGT. This CDR3 has 13 amino acids. The CDR3 DNA sequence: TGTGCCAGCAGTTACTTCGGGTACAATGAGCAGTTCTTC. This codes for CASSYFGYNEQFF.

This chain connects TRBV5-1 to TRBJ2-7, with 16 bases that match TRBD2. The germline CDR1 and CDR2 sequences are SGHRS and YFSETQ. CDR3 length: 18 residues. V lost 2 bases, J lost 5 bases, and 10 bases stayed unmatched. CDR3 sequence: CASSFPSGTSGRAHEQYF. CDR3 DNA sequence: TGCGCCAGCAGCTTTCCCAGTGGGACTAGCGGGAGGGCCCACGAGCAGTACTTC.

Details on this clone: Distinct nucleotide sequences in the sample also encode this CDR3. The rearrangement joins TRBV5-1 to TRBJ1-3, with 8 bases that match TRBD1. The CDR3 has 14 amino acids. CDR1 and CDR2 from the germline V gene are SGHRS and YFSETQ. V gave up 4 bases and J gave up 6 bases; unmatched junction bases: 6. Written as DNA, the CDR3 is TGCGCCAGCAGCCTGGACAGGGCGAAAAACACCATATATTTT. Residues: CASSLDRAKNTIYF.

The chain uses TRBV12-3 or TRBV12-4 and TRBJ2-7, with 7 positions matching TRBD1. The CDR3 extends over 13 amino acids. Unmatched junction bases numbered 2, after V lost 3 bases and J lost 3 bases. The CDR3 nucleotides read TGTGCCAGCAGTTTTTACAGGGGCTACGAGCAGTACTTC. Translated, it gives CASSFYRGYEQYF.

The chain combines TRBV5-1 with TRBJ2-2; 10 bases map to TRBD2. The CDR3 has 20 amino acids. V shed 2 bases, J shed 3 bases, and the junction held 16 bases outside the gene matches. Germline CDR1 and CDR2: SGHRS and YFSETQ. CDR3 protein: CASSFLWDVSSGRDTGELFF. The CDR3 region has the DNA TGCGCCAGCAGCTTCTTATGGGACGTCTCTAGCGGGAGAGACACCGGGGAGCTGTTTTTT.